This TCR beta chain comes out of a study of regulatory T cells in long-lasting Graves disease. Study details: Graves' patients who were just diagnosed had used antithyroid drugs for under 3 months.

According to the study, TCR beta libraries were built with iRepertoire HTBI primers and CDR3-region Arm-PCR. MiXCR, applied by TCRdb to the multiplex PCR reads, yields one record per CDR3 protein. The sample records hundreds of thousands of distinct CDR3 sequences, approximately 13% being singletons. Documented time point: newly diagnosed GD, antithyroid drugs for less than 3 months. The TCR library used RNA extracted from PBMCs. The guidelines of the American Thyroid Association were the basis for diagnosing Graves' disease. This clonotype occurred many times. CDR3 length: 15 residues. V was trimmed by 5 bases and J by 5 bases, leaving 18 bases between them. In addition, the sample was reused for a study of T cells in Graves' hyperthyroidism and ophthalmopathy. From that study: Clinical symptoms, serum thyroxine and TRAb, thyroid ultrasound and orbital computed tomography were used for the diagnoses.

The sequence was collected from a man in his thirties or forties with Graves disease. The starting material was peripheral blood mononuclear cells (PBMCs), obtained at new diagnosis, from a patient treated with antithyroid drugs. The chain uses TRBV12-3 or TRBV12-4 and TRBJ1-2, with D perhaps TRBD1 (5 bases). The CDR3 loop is CASSDRDPDRYGYTF. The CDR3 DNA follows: TGTGCCAGCAGTGACCGGGACCCCGATAGGTATGGCTACACCTTC.